This paragraph reports one T cell receptor (beta chain). Antigen specificity is unknown. Using immunoSEQ multiplex PCR, the repertoire was profiled, and TCRdb retains in-frame clones only, with some absent. The sample records roughly 420,000 clones, 75% to 90% being singletons. This record comes from a study of Ad26.COV2.S vaccination and SARS-CoV-2 variants. Looking at the study overall: Into the muscle, Ad26.COV2.S was dosed once or twice, 56 days apart. Study results and caveats: A substantial breadth of spike-specific CD8+ and CD4+ T cell responses after vaccination has been reported. Quantification of TCR breadth and depth may have yielded underestimates of total T cell responses. Participants in the vaccine arm had higher spike-specific TCR breadth; placebo recipients had lower.

The treatment here: over 15 received Ad26.COV2.S at low or high dose, single or two shots; five or six received placebo; per-sample allocation not given. Samples were taken on day 63 after the first vaccine or placebo injection. Germline CDR1 is MNHEY and CDR2 is SMNVEV (reference sequence). This CDR3 spans 14 amino acids. J was trimmed by 6 bases and V by 6 bases; bases with no gene match: 8. The source material was peripheral blood, sampled in a trial of Ad26.COV2.S vaccine versus placebo. The origin of this receptor is a person aged 18-60 years who received the Ad26.COV2.S COVID-19 vaccine or a placebo. The rearrangement uses TRBV27 and TRBJ2-3; 8 bases match TRBD2. CDR3 region: CASRDGGAGDTQYF. CDR3 nucleotide sequence: TGTGCCAGCAGAGACGGGGGGGCCGGGGATACGCAGTATTTT.